This T cell receptor (beta chain) is drawn from a study of T cells in Graves' hyperthyroidism and ophthalmopathy. Study-level information: Specimen type is peripheral blood, collected at initial diagnosis prior to any treatment. The study's findings and limits: Ophthalmopathy prediction by the model preceded onset by a median roughly 6 months. Blood held most thyroid clonotypes expanded above 0.001 frequency.

From germline, CDR1 is MDHEN and CDR2 SYDVKM. This CDR3 has 14 amino acids. V shed 6 bases and J shed 6 bases, with 15 bases lying between them. Regions amplified from RNA transcripts were the TCR beta CDR3 regions. The HTBI primer set served for first-round RT-PCR of the TCR CDR3. TCRdb re-analysed the multiplex PCR reads in MiXCR, keeping a single row per CDR3 protein. The profile shows about 360,000 distinct CDR3 sequences, approximately 13% of them singletons. The authors took PBMCs from roughly 9.5 ml fresh peripheral blood. This clonotype was counted ten times or more. Its matching antigen is unknown.

The specimen was blood. The chain employs TRBV28 and TRBJ1-5; D is possibly TRBD1 (6 bases). The receptor's source is a woman aged 18-29 years with Graves' hyperthyroidism. The CDR3 bases are TGTGCCAGCAGGATCCCCCAAGGGGGTCAGCCCCAGCATTTT. Translated: CASRIPQGGQPQHF.